This T cell receptor beta chain was identified in a study of cytomegalovirus exposure and HLA in healthy donors listed by TCRdb under 2017. Some background on the complete study: An earlier analysis of approximately 590 of the donors reported 250 to 350 Gb of sequence data and roughly 100 million unique TCR beta sequences from 150 million to 200 million T cells. An early release covering some 640 HLA-typed donors comprised about 310 gigabases of sequencing data and 85 million to 100 million unique TCR sequences. Of the 398 genotyped donors, about 80% fell in the genetic ancestry cluster associated with self-reported Caucasian donors. The aim of the study was to test whether cataloging public T cell receptors could identify signatures of past pathogen exposure. Using immunosequencing, the study profiled T cell repertoires from approximately 700 subjects and related those repertoires to cytomegalovirus serostatus. Along with the approximately 700-subject first cohort, a separate validation cohort of more than 90 different subjects was used. The study combined high-throughput TCR immunosequencing, statistical association of individual TCRs with disease status, and machine learning to predict cytomegalovirus infection status. In a later analysis, previously published TCR beta repertoires from 550 to 700 donors were re-analyzed and high-resolution HLA genotyping was added so that TCR occurrence patterns could be studied. The later analysis used no new phenotypic data to find candidate immune exposures, relying instead on TCR beta sequences and their occurrence across donors. In an earlier analysis of over 550 of the donors, high-throughput TCR beta sequencing was used to judge whether each TCR beta V gene segment behaved as functional or pseudogenic. Alongside the repertoire data, information on donor age, sex, ethnicity and CMV serostatus was compiled. A later genetic analysis took genome-wide SNP genotypes for about 65% of the roughly 670 donors and used that subset as a discovery cohort. All discovery cohort repertoires had been generated using a single sequencing platform. HLA typing covered class I and class II loci at four-digit resolution. The number of typed donors differed by locus: about 620-640 for A, B, C, DRB1 and DQB1; 500 to 550 for DQA1; some 590 for DPA1; and around 490 for DPB1. Roughly 5 DR-DQ haplotypes were handled as single units for association and clustering because linkage in the cohort was strong. Among over 350 genotyped donors of the cohort, an average of around 240,000 unique TCR beta nucleotide sequences were sequenced per donor, roughly 20% of them non-productive.

About this clone itself: Its antigen has not been determined. No base quality information exists; no much larger clone differs at one position.

Library method: the immunoSEQ multiplex PCR assay. The multiplex PCR relied on a mix of 60 forward primers for TCR Vbeta segments and 13 reverse primers for TCR Jbeta segments. A multiplex PCR assay on genomic DNA amplified the CDR3 region of rearranged TCR beta genes. The amplified TCR beta libraries were sequenced on the Illumina HiSeq System as 87-base-pair reads. Per the authors' processing: A later analysis tallied some 79 million unique TCR beta chains across the 610 or so repertoires, and some 10 million of those chains were shared by two or more donors. Raw reads were error-corrected and collapsed into unique sequences by a nearest-neighbor algorithm in which closely related sequences were merged to remove PCR and sequencing errors. Alignment of CDR3 sequences to IMGT reference sequences was used to assign V, D and J gene segments. Each retained sequence needed at least a six-nucleotide match to both a V gene segment and a J gene segment. Rearrangements were classified as productive when the CDR3 lacked stop codons and remained in frame with V and J, and all other rearrangements were classified as non-productive. Following IMGT convention, CDR3 was defined as the stretch from the second conserved V-encoded cysteine to the conserved J-encoded phenylalanine. In an earlier analysis of approximately 500 of the donors, sequences lacking an unambiguous match to a single V gene segment were excluded. In an earlier analysis of several hundred of the donors, V segments were called functional above 56.7% productive rearrangements and were called segregating when the between-donor standard deviation exceeded 5%. A statistical classification framework was developed to diagnose cytomegalovirus status using the catalog of TCR beta chain sequences. In a later analysis, V and J genes were assigned by comparing TCR nucleotide sequences against IMGT/GENE-DB human TR gene sequences. A later analysis assigned CDR3 sequences and most-parsimonious VDJ recombination scenarios with the TCRdist pipeline. In a later analysis, each TCR beta chain was defined by its CDR3 amino acid sequence together with its V-gene family, and reads lacking a unique V-gene family were excluded. A later analysis removed 500 to 650 highly shared, low-generation-probability nucleotide sequences to deal with suspected cross-contamination and a sequencing artifact. For each public chain, a later analysis derived a clonal expansion index from normalized ranks of inferred template counts within each repertoire. In a later analysis, generation probabilities were computed with a VDJ recombination model fitted to out-of-frame rearrangements, and the resulting probabilities were checked against IGoR. In a later analysis, TCR-TCR, TCR-HLA and TCR-CMV co-occurrence was scored with hypergeometric tests, and a repertoire-size bias correction was applied to TCR pairs. A later analysis estimated false discovery rates by permuting HLA or CMV assignments 20 times. In a later analysis, co-occurring TCRs were grouped using DBSCAN, and TCRdist sequence similarity was added for clustering within HLA-allele-positive subsets. Co-occurrence clustering excluded repertoires with fewer than 30,000 or more than 120,000 public chains, plus five with anomalous nucleotide sharing. TCRdb provides this immuneACCESS table in a form limited to in-frame rearrangements. Some clones are lacking; in checked studies, under half of them reflect an unresolved V gene, and why the rest are absent is not known. V, J and clone size are taken as reported in that table, and D and trimming were inferred from the DNA itself. This sample is represented by about 130,000 clones; 70% to 80% of them were singletons. The top ten constitute approximately 2.6% of the sample.

The cohort comprised 710 or so healthy bone marrow donors. At the time of sampling, all cohort members were nominally healthy, though unrecorded immune exposures were likely present. CMV serostatus was recorded as positive for 250 to 300 and negative for about 50% of the 666 cohort members, whereas no CMV serostatus was recorded for the donor in question. A peripheral blood sample was provided by each donor, and peripheral blood mononuclear cells were used for TCR beta sequencing. Genomic DNA extraction from the blood cell samples was performed with the Qiagen DNeasy Blood Extraction Kit. The paper's findings and limits, for the study overall: Specific HLA alleles were associated with some 15,000 TCR beta sequences at a false discovery rate of 0.05 in a later analysis. In vitro tests confirmed that three of the cytomegalovirus-associated TCR beta chains recognize cytomegalovirus antigens. Compared with equally common non-associated chains, HLA-associated TCR beta chains in a later analysis were more clonally expanded and had lower generation probabilities. In an earlier analysis of 587 of the donors, most TCR beta V segments were observed in productive rearrangements about 87% or about 30% of the time, broadly matching IMGT annotations. In a later analysis, the rate of TCR association differed among HLA loci, with DRB1 alleles having the most associated TCRs and HLA-C alleles having the fewest. A further reported finding was that TCR beta sequences accurately predicted the HLA-A and HLA-B alleles for most subjects in the first cohort. Immune exposure information for the cohort was limited to CMV serostatus. While some public TCRs were present in many individuals, most TCR sequences turned up only very rarely across donors. When HLA alleles, especially DR and DQ, strongly co-occurred, TCR associations were difficult to assign to individual alleles. Because the 87-base-pair reads could not distinguish some IMGT-functional V segments, including TRBV6-2 and TRBV6-3, those segments were excluded. The presence/absence analyses assumed that sequencing depth was roughly uniform across donors, and that assumption may not be true. HLA typing was unavailable for some donors at each locus, so association tests used only the typed subset. In this cohort, only TCR beta chains were sequenced, and detectable features were limited by the absence of alpha or paired-chain data. Because counts were too low, around 17 rarely observed V segments, including chromosome 9 orphons, were left out of the earlier analysis of 500 to 750 of the donors. The authors suggested that the approach could potentially be generalized to other disease states and immunological phenotypes. In the study, 150 to 200 TCR beta chains were listed as associated with cytomegalovirus. A group of highly shared sequence variants was considered likely to be a technical artifact of the sequencing pipeline. The classifier was reported to diagnose cytomegalovirus status with high specificity and sensitivity in both the original and validation cohorts. Most CMV-associated TCR beta chains appeared to be HLA-restricted in a later analysis, and the HLA associations seemed to be driven largely by CMV exposure. According to a later analysis, parvovirus B19, influenza, CMV and Epstein-Barr virus appeared linked to several top co-occurrence clusters. A later genetic analysis reported fewer N-insertions in productive TCRs among donors in an Asian-associated ancestry cluster than the approximately 700-donor mean. Correlated functional status among segregating V segments might be attributable to linkage disequilibrium, but an unknown experimental factor could not be ruled out. V-gene and J-gene trimming of TCR beta chains was associated with a missense DCLRE1C variant in a later genetic analysis, and the association was replicated in an independent cohort.

In the germline V gene, CDR1 corresponds to LGHNA and CDR2 to YSLEER. V drops 4 bases and J drops 5 bases, leaving 20 bases in between. The cysteine opens and the phenylalanine closes a CDR3 of 16 amino acids. The sequence is cut down to CDR3 DNA, 48 bases in frame from base 1. Here the chain combines TRBV4-3 and TRBJ1-1; TRBD1 is perhaps the D gene, given 5 matching bases. Material: PBMCs. The sequence was obtained from a human donor in good health. CDR3 loop: CASSLQVGQGGTEAFF. The base sequence is TGCGCCAGCAGCCTCCAAGTCGGTCAGGGTGGAACTGAAGCTTTCTTT.